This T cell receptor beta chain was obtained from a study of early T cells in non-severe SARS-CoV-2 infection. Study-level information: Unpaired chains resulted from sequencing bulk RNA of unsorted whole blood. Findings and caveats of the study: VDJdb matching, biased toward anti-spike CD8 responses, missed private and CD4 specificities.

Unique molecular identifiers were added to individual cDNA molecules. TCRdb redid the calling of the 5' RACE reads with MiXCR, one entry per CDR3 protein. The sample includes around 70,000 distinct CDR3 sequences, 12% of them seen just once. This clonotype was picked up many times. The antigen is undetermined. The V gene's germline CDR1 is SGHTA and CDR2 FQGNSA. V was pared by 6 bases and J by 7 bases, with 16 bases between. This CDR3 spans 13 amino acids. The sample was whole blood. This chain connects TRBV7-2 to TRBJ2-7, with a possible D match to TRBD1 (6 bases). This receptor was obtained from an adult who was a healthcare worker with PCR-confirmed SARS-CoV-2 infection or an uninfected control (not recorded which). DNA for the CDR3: TGTGCCAGCAGACCAGCTCAGGGGCGGGAGCAGTACTTC. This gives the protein CASRPAQGREQYF.